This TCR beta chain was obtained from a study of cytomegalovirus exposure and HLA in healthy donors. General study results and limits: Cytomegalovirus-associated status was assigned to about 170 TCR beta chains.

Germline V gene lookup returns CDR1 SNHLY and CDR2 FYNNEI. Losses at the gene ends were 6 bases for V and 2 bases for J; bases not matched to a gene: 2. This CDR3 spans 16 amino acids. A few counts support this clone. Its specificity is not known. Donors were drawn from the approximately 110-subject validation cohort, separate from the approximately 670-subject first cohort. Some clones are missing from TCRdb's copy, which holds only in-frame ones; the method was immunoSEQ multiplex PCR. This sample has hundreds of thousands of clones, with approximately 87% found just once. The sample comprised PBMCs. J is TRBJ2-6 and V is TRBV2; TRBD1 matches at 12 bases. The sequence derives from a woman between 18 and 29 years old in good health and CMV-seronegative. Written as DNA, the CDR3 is TGTGCCAGCAGACGGGACAGGGGGCCTGGGGCCAACGTCCTGACTTTC. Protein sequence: CASRRDRGPGANVLTF.